This T cell receptor beta chain came from a study of blood T cell repertoires in COVID-19. Study-wide background: Nucleic acid was either cDNA or gDNA, and it came from T cells, B-cell-depleted T cells, or PBMCs.

Assay used: immunoSEQ multiplex PCR; TCRdb lists only in-frame clones, some missing. The table records roughly 110,000 clones, around 80% of them present only once. The CDR3 is made up of 16 amino acids. V lost 4 bases to trimming and J lost 5 bases; unmatched junction nucleotides: 13. In germline, CDR1 is SGHRS, CDR2 YFSETQ. V gene TRBV5-1 combines with J gene TRBJ2-5; the match to TRBD2 covers 8 bases. The specimen was peripheral blood. This TCR derives from a woman aged 55-69 years with acute or convalescent COVID-19. The CDR3 region is CASSPLGSGRGETQYF. In DNA, the CDR3 is TGCGCCAGCAGCCCCCTGGGAAGCGGGAGAGGGGAGACCCAGTACTTC.